The 19 T cell receptor beta chains reported below all come from one sample, sequenced in a study of cytomegalovirus exposure and HLA in healthy donors (dated by TCRdb to about 2017). Receptor amplification or capture employed the immunoSEQ multiplex PCR assay. The multiplex PCR relied on a mix of 60 forward primers for TCR Vbeta segments and 13 reverse primers for TCR Jbeta segments. TCRdb took this table from immuneACCESS and kept in-frame rearrangements with V and J called. Such tables lack part of the clones; where checked against another copy, unresolved V genes explain under half of the gap, and the rest is unexplained. This sample comprises 30,000 to 35,000 clones, around 70% of them detected only once. The ten largest clones capture around 9.1% of the sample. Material: PBMCs. These TCRs come from a man in his forties or fifties in good health and CMV-seropositive.

The chain couples TRBV13 to TRBJ1-2; D uncertain. The CDR3 covers 14 residues. Trimming shortened V by 2 bases and J by 2 bases, and 9 bases separated the two germline ends. The germline gives CDR1 PRHDT, CDR2 FYEKMQ (reference sequence). In DNA form, the CDR3 reads TGTGCCAGCAGCTTATTGGGAGGCAACTATGGCTACACCTTC. Protein product: CASSLLGGNYGYTF.

To note about this clone: Here the CDR3 omits its conserved ending phenylalanine or tryptophan, so a read error is the likely source. No DNA is shown, since the ends of the CDR3 on it are uncertain; the CDR3 is the one TCRdb lists. The chain carries TRBV6-1 and TRBJ2-7; TRBD1 is the table's D call and was not checked against the DNA. CDR1 MNHNS and CDR2 SASEGT come from the germline V gene. The CDR3 extends over 11 residues, inclusive of both ends. CDR3 loop: CASSQVGQGAY.

The gene calls are TRBV5-1 and TRBJ2-3; 9 bases fit TRBD1. The V gene end was trimmed by 4 bases and the J gene end by 2 bases; junction bases not matched to a gene: 5. The germline CDR1 and CDR2 sequences are SGHRS and YFSETQ. The CDR3 has 15 amino acids. The CDR3 DNA follows: TGCGCCAGCAGCCCACGGACAGGGGCCACAGATACGCAGTATTTT. Residues: CASSPRTGATDTQYF.

The CDR3 is CASSDSSRADGYGYTF. The DNA of the CDR3 is TGTGCCAGCAGTGACTCGAGCAGGGCGGATGGCTATGGCTACACCTTC. This sequence joins TRBV6-4 and TRBJ1-2, with D tentatively TRBD1 (5 bases). The germline V gene has CDR1 MRHNA and CDR2 SNTAGT. V was shortened by 0 bases and J by 4 bases, with 15 bases between the two germline ends. This CDR3 is 16 amino acids long.

The chain recombines TRBV5-4 with TRBJ2-5, with TRBD2 matching 7 bases. The trim removed 4 bases at V and 3 bases at J, leaving 3 bases unmatched. Germline V gene data show CDR1 as SGHNT and CDR2 as YYREEE (reference sequence). The CDR3 is made up of 13 amino acids. CDR3 in DNA: TGTGCCAGCAGCAAGAGCGGGGAAGAGACCCAGTACTTC. Its translation is CASSKSGEETQYF. Full variable domain (rest looked up from reference TRBV5-4 and TRBJ2-5): ETGVTQSPTHLIKTRGQQVTLRCSSQSGHNTVSWYQQALGQGPQFIFQYYREEENGRGNFPPRFSGLQFPNYSSELNVNALELDDSALYLCASSKSGEETQYFGPGTRLLVL.

J is TRBJ2-2 and V is TRBV5-6; TRBD1 might be the D (5 bases). Germline CDR1 reads SGHDT; CDR2 reads YYEEEE. This CDR3 spans 15 amino acids. The ends were cut back, 1 base at V and 4 bases at J, with 11 bases in the middle. CDR3 DNA sequence: TGTGCCAGCAGCTTGTCCCAGGGAAGCACCGGGGAGCTGTTTTTT. It is translated as CASSLSQGSTGELFF.

The chain joins TRBV27 to TRBJ1-2, with 12 bases matching TRBD1. Germline lookup yields CDR1 MNHEY and CDR2 SMNVEV (reference sequence). This CDR3 spans 16 amino acids. V lost 5 bases and J lost 5; bases outside the gene matches: 9. The DNA of the CDR3 is TGTGCCAGCAGTCCAGGGACAGGGGGCGCTTTTTATGGCTACACCTTC. It translates to CASSPGTGGAFYGYTF.

This chain links TRBV9 with TRBJ2-2; 11 bases agree with TRBD2. This CDR3 contains 18 residues. Germline-derived CDR1 and CDR2 are SGDLS and YYNGEE. The junction had 7 bases not matched to a gene; V was cut back by 0 bases and J by 3 bases. CDR3 in amino acids: CASSVARASGGYTGELFF. The CDR3 region has the DNA TGTGCCAGCAGCGTAGCAAGGGCTAGCGGGGGGTACACCGGGGAGCTGTTTTTT.

The chain joins TRBV5-1 to TRBJ2-1; 11 bases agree with TRBD2. V was pared by 5 bases and J by 7 bases, with 8 bases of the junction left unmatched. Looked up from germline, CDR1 is SGHRS and CDR2 is YFSETQ. CDR3 length: 15 amino acids. CDR3 sequence (DNA): TGCGCCAGCAGTCGTAGCGGGGGGGCGGGGAATGAGCAGTTCTTC. Protein sequence: CASSRSGGAGNEQFF. Full variable domain (missing parts from reference TRBV5-1 and TRBJ2-1): KAGVTQTPRYLIKTRGQQVTLSCSPISGHRSVSWYQQTPGQGLQFLFEYFSETQRNKGNFPGRFSGRQFSNSRSEMNVSTLELGDSALYLCASSRSGGAGNEQFFGPGTRLTVL.

The chain joins TRBV11-2 to TRBJ2-5; 11 bases are a match to TRBD2. V was clipped by 5 bases and J by 5 bases; unmatched bases: 10. The CDR3 runs 16 residues. Germline values: CDR1 SGHAT, CDR2 FQNNGV. As DNA, the CDR3 is TGTGCCAGCAGCCCGGTTACTAGCGGGGGCTGGGAGACCCAGTACTTC. Protein: CASSPVTSGGWETQYF.

The V gene is TRBV7-6, the J gene TRBJ1-5, with 7 bases fitting TRBD1. J lost 4 bases, V lost 5 bases, and 5 bases had no gene match. CDR3 length: 14 amino acids. Germline V CDR1 and CDR2: SGHVS, FNYEAQ. The CDR3 loop is CASSKQGWNQPQHF. DNA of the CDR3: TGTGCCAGCAGCAAACAGGGGTGGAATCAGCCCCAGCATTTT.

For this clone: The same CDR3 is also encoded by other DNA sequences in this sample. CDR3 sequence: CASSVLAGGETQYF. In DNA form, the CDR3 reads TGTGCCAGCAGCGTTCTGGCGGGGGGAGAGACCCAGTACTTC. The chain employs TRBV13 and TRBJ2-5, with 8 bases identical to TRBD2. Germline V gene sequence: CDR1 PRHDT, CDR2 FYEKMQ (reference sequence). Trimming took 5 bases from V and 4 from J; bases not matched to a gene: 6. The CDR3 totals 14 residues.

This clone was detected only a few times. The chain links TRBV9 to TRBJ2-2; 10 nucleotides match TRBD2. The CDR3 runs 17 residues. V gave up 3 bases and J gave up 5 bases; unmatched junction bases: 10. Germline V gives CDR1 SGDLS, CDR2 YYNGEE. CDR3 loop: CASSELAGTPGTGELFF. DNA of the CDR3: TGTGCCAGCAGCGAACTAGCGGGGACCCCGGGGACCGGGGAGCTGTTTTTT.

The CDR3 loop is CASSEVTGVVQYF. Here the CDR3 DNA reads TGTGCCAGCAGTGAAGTAACAGGGGTCGTTCAGTACTTC. The chain employs TRBV6-1 and TRBJ2-4; the match to TRBD1 covers 7 bases. The CDR3 consists of 13 residues. The germline CDR1 and CDR2 sequences are MNHNS and SASEGT. V was clipped by 1 base and J by 11 bases; unmatched bases: 5.

This chain uses TRBV6-5 with TRBJ1-2; possibly TRBD1 for D (5 bases). This CDR3 spans 13 amino acids. Trimming took 10 bases from V and 5 from J, leaving 17 bases between them. CDR1 is MNHEY and CDR2 is SVGAGI in the germline V gene. The CDR3 coding sequence is TGTGCCACCAAGCCTCCTACAGGATATGGCTACACCTTC. This codes for CATKPPTGYGYTF.

The chain recombines TRBV5-1 with TRBJ2-3; 11 nucleotides align to TRBD2. Germline CDR1 reads SGHRS; CDR2 reads YFSETQ. There are 16 residues in the CDR3. V lost 4 bases and J lost 2; bases outside the gene matches: 6. The CDR3 sequence is CASSPGLAETTDTQYF. The CDR3 nucleotides read TGCGCCAGCAGCCCGGGACTAGCGGAGACCACAGATACGCAGTATTTT.

The CDR3 reads CASSPLVTVKSGGPYEQYF. CDR3 nucleotides: TGTGCCAGCAGCCCCTTGGTGACCGTCAAGAGCGGGGGGCCCTACGAGCAGTACTTC. The chain combines TRBV4-2 with TRBJ2-5, with 9 bases identical to TRBD2. The J call may be in error: the DNA end matches TRBJ2-7 better. CDR1 and CDR2 (germline): LGHNA, YNFKEQ. The CDR3 runs 19 residues.

This clone has just one count. A read error may produce the germline difference seen at one junction end. The J gene is TRBJ1-6, the V gene TRBV2; weak D call: TRBD1 (5 bases). CDR1 SNHLY and CDR2 FYNNEI come from the germline V gene. This CDR3 is 12 amino acids long. CDR3 protein: CASKDIRPPLHF. CDR3 nucleotide sequence: TGTGCTAGCAAGGACATAAGGCCACCCCTCCACTTT.

The chain links TRBV28 to TRBJ1-2; 8 bases map to TRBD1. Germline assignment: CDR1 MDHEN and CDR2 SYDVKM. With V trimmed by 6 bases and J by 9 bases, 12 bases remained unmatched. The CDR3 spans 14 residues. CDR3 in DNA: TGTGCCAGCAGGACCTTGGACAGGGCTACAAGCTACACCTTC. Translating gives CASRTLDRATSYTF.